The subject of this entry is one TCR beta chain. TCRdb analysed the 5' RACE reads with MiXCR anew, one entry per CDR3 protein. This table holds some 250,000 distinct CDR3 sequences, around a tenth found once. Trimming pared 0 bases from V and 0 bases from J, leaving 10 bases between. The CDR3 runs to 15 residues. Germline assignment: CDR1 DFQATT and CDR2 SNEGSKA (reference sequence). The data were taken from a study of T-cell memory formation after mild COVID-19. The chain links TRBV20-1 to TRBJ2-3; a weak D match, TRBD2 (6 bases). The sample comprised PBMCs or a T cell subset sorted from them (not recorded which). This receptor was identified in a man aged 18 to 29 who had mild COVID-19 (a few samples of this study predate the infection). Cell type and time point are not known. The CDR3 spells CSARDMGGSTDTQYF. The DNA of the CDR3 is TGCAGTGCTAGAGATATGGGGGGTAGCACAGATACGCAGTATTTT.